The clone carrying this TCR beta chain was detected once. The sample belongs to a study of T and B cells in COVID-19 patients. BIOMED2 TRB-A/B primer pools were used in multiplex TRB PCR. TCRdb analysed the multiplex PCR reads with MiXCR anew, one entry per CDR3 protein. The sample lists about 17,000 distinct CDR3 sequences, roughly 28% occurring once. Blood genomic DNA input for TRB amplification was roughly 250-550 ng. The CDR3 has 14 amino acids. The V gene end was trimmed by 4 bases and the J gene end by 2 bases; junction bases not matched to a gene: 3. Per the germline V gene, CDR1 is SGDLS and CDR2 is YYNGEE.

The specimen was blood. The TCR comes from a human donor who had recovered from COVID-19. The genes are TRBV9 and TRBJ2-7, with 10 bases lining up with TRBD1. The CDR3 DNA reads as TGTGCCAGCAGCACCGGACAGGGGGCCTACGAGCAGTACTTC. It specifies CASSTGQGAYEQYF.